This T cell receptor beta chain was sequenced for a study of cytomegalovirus exposure and HLA in healthy donors. Primers included in the PCR were 60 Vbeta and 13 Jbeta primers. Measured with immunoSEQ multiplex PCR; TCRdb has only the in-frame clones, and not every one. The sample contains 100,000 to 150,000 clones, about 70% of which appear only once. The germline gives CDR1 KGHSH, CDR2 LQKENI. CDR3 length equals 14 residues. Trimming pared 3 bases from V and 0 bases from J, leaving 8 bases between. Study-level points and caveats: Both high specificity and high sensitivity reportedly marked the classifier's diagnosis of cytomegalovirus status. The only immune exposure information that was available was CMV serostatus.

A remark on this clone: The antigen is undetermined.

Sequencing input: PBMCs. The sequence was collected from an older woman in good health and CMV-seropositive. The chain has TRBV18 and TRBJ1-1; no clear D. The CDR3 spells CASSPGEMNTEAFF. The CDR3 DNA sequence: TGTGCCAGCTCACCCGGAGAGATGAACACTGAAGCTTTCTTT.